This TCR beta chain appears in the sequencing data of a study of beta chain features in type 1 diabetes (dated by TCRdb to the late 2010s). Background on the whole study: Patients and healthy donors did not differ in mean age, gender distribution, total cell number or subset yield. A total of roughly 100 million sorted cells were examined across all samples, and the number of cells per subset was strongly correlated with RNA yield. In the study, TCRB repertoires of sorted circulating CD4+ T cell subsets from recently diagnosed type 1 diabetes patients were compared with those of matched healthy donors. Whereas all 30 or so donors provided naive and central memory subsets, regulatory and stem cell-like memory subsets were isolated from just 8 patients and about 8 healthy donors.

Each donor gave one peripheral blood draw, averaging approximately 120 mL, which was collected into heparinised tubes. A BD FACSAria II and a panel including CD45RO, CCR7, CD25, CD127, CD95 and CD27 were used to sort naive, central memory, regulatory and stem cell-like memory CD4+ T cells. A purity above 98% was achieved for all sorted populations. Right away, PBMCs were isolated by Lymphoprep density gradient centrifugation and were stained directly, with no culture step. So that batch effects would be minimized, each experiment stained and sorted samples in pairs, pairing one healthy donor with one patient. CDR3 length: 12 amino acids, cysteine to phenylalanine. Only CDR3 DNA remains: 36 bases, in frame from the first base. Trimming costs V 8 bases and J 11 bases, and their ends lie 17 bases apart. The germline V gene yields MNHEY for CDR1 and SVGAGI for CDR2. This clone appeared a few times. This clone's antigen is unknown. It has no much larger one-base neighbor in the sample; base qualities were not kept.

The entire isolated RNA was reverse transcribed using the High Capacity cDNA Reverse Transcription Kit, and thus expressed TCRB transcripts were sequenced. Deep immunoSEQ sequencing was applied to naive, central memory and regulatory T cell samples, giving an average of roughly 3.5 million total reads per sample. Sorted cells were lysed in RLT buffer, and RNA was extracted using DNase-treated RNeasy Micro or Mini kits according to cell number. To prevent cross-contamination, each cell subset was processed individually, whereas patient and healthy donor samples were processed jointly. The immunoSEQ multiplex PCR was used to amplify TCRB sequences from cDNA, yielding 87-bp fragments that span the CDR3 region. Amplicons were sequenced on the Illumina HiSeq platform. The paper's processing steps were these. Synthetic template baselines were used to correct PCR bias computationally, reads within Hamming distance 2 were collapsed, and singletons that could not be merged were discarded. By aligning reads against IMGT, V, D and J genes, CDR3 length, and insertions or deletions at six rearrangement sites were assigned. Within each subset, clonotype counts were normalized to the number of sorted cells before true diversity and Gini coefficients were calculated with the tcR R package. The overlap coefficient, calculated on TCRB nucleotide sequences, was used to measure repertoire sharing. TCRdb carries this immuneACCESS record with in-frame sequences only. Its versions omit some clonotypes, under half of them owing to an unresolved V gene in the studies checked, with the rest unexplained. The D gene and trimming were derived from the DNA, and the V and J assignments and clone size from that table. The sample includes roughly 300,000 clones, with 6.5% to 10% observed a single time. Around 0.45% of the sample rests with the top ten.

The research as a whole found: At VDJ recombination sites, type 1 diabetes patients had fewer insertions and more deleted nucleotides, which implies abnormalities in thymic rearrangement. PCR may preferentially amplify shorter templates, but because patient and control samples were amplified and corrected together, any resulting skew would affect both groups equally. Sequencing cDNA rather than genomic DNA could over-represent highly expressing activated cells, although activation and CD3 levels did not differ between groups. Because small numbers of individuals were included in the HLA sub-analyses, any influence of HLA type on TCRB rearrangement was left unresolved. A moderate but significant shortening of TCRB CDR3 length was observed in type 1 diabetes patients in all four CD4+ subsets. Naive, central memory and regulatory TCRB repertoires appeared to be more similar among patients than among healthy donors.

This clonotype originated in a woman aged 18-29 years in good health. The chain is encoded by TRBV6-5 joined to TRBJ2-3; TRBD2 is a possible D gene, resting on 6 matching bases. The sequenced material came from central memory CD4+ T cells from blood. The CDR3 region: CASLNRMGGQYF. The DNA sequence is given as TGTGCCAGCCTAAACAGGATGGGGGGGCAGTATTTT.